This T cell receptor (beta chain) was identified in a study of technical replicates of blood from several donors. The V gene's germline CDR1 is MNHNS and CDR2 SASEGT. The CDR3 is 14 amino acids. The V end was cut by 3 bases, the J end by 2 bases, with 8 bases between. Sequenced by immunoSEQ multiplex PCR; TCRdb stores in-frame clones only, minus some. Of approximately 70,000 clones listed, 91% are singletons. Material for sequencing was T cells isolated from PBMCs. This sequence was found in a human donor in good health. Some clones in this sample may be carry-over from other donors' samples. The J gene is TRBJ1-3, the V gene TRBV6-1, with D possibly TRBD1 on 5 matching bases. CDR3 sequence reads: CASSEAGTGNTIYF. The CDR3 nucleotides are TGTGCCAGCAGTGAGGCAGGGACTGGAAACACCATATATTTT.